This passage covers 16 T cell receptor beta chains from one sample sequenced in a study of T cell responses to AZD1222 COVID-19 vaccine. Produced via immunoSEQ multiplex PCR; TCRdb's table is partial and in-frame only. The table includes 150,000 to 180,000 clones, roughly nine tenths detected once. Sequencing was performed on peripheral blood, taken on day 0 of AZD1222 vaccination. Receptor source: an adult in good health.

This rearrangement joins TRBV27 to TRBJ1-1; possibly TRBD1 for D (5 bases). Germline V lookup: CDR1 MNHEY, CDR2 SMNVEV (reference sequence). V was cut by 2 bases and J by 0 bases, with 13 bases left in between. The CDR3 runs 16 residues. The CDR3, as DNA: TGTGCCAGCAGTTTACATGAGGGGAGGATGAACACTGAAGCTTTCTTT. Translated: CASSLHEGRMNTEAFF.

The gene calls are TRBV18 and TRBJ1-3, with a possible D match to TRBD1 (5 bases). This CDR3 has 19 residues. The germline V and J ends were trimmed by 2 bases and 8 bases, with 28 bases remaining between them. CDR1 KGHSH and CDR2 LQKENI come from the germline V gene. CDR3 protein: CASSPIFEPVNGTPDTIYF. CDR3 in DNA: TGTGCCAGCTCACCAATATTCGAACCGGTCAACGGGACTCCGGACACCATATATTTT.

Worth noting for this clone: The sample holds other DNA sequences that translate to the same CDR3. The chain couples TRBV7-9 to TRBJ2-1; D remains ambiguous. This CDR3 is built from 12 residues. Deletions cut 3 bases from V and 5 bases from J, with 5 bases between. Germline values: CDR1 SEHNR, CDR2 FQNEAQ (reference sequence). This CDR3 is CASSFRDNEQFF. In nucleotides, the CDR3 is TGTGCCAGCAGCTTTCGTGACAATGAGCAGTTCTTC.

The CDR3 protein is CASSFQGTQETQYF. CDR3 in DNA: TGCGCCAGCAGCTTCCAGGGCACACAAGAGACCCAGTACTTC. This chain connects TRBV5-1 to TRBJ2-5, with a tentative D call TRBD1 (5 bases). The germline gives CDR1 SGHRS, CDR2 YFSETQ. Between the trimmed V and J ends, which lost 2 bases and 2 bases, there was a span of 10 bases. The CDR3 loop spans 14 amino acids.

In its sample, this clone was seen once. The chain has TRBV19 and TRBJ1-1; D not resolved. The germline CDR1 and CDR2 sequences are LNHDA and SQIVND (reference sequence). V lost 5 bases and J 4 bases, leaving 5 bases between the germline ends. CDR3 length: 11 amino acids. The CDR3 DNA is TGTGCCAGTAGTCGGAGCACTGAAGCTTTCTTT. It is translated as CASSRSTEAFF.

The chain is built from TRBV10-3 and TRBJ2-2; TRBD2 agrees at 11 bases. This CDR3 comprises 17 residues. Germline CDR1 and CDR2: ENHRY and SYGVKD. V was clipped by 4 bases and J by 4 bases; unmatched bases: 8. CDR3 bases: TGTGCCATCAGTGCTATCCTAGCGGGAGGCCCCACCGGGGAGCTGTTTTTT. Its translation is CAISAILAGGPTGELFF.

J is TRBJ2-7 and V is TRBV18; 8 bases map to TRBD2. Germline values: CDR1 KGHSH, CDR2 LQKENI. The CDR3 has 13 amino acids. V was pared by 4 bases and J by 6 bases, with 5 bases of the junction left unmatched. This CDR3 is CASSLGLAPEQYF. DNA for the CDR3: TGTGCCAGCTCACTAGGACTAGCCCCCGAGCAGTACTTC.

CDR3 in DNA: TGTGCCAGCAGGGGGGACAGCTTCACCGGGGAGCTGTTTTTT. This sequence encodes CASRGDSFTGELFF. V usage is TRBV2 and J usage is TRBJ2-2, with 7 bases fitting TRBD1. This CDR3 spans 14 amino acids. V shed 6 bases and J 4 bases; nucleotides not matched to a gene: 5. Germline V gene sequence: CDR1 SNHLY, CDR2 FYNNEI.

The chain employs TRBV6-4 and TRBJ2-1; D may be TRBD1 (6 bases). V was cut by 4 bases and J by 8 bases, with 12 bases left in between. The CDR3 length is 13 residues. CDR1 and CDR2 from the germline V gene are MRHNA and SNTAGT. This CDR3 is CASSVETGHEQFF. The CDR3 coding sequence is TGTGCCAGCAGTGTAGAGACAGGTCATGAGCAGTTCTTC.

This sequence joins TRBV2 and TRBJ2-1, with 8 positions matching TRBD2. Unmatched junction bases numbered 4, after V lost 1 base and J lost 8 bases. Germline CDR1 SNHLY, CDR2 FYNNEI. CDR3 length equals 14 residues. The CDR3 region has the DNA TGTGCCAGCAGTGAAGGGACTAGCTCGGATGAGCAGTTCTTC. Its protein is CASSEGTSSDEQFF.

The DNA for the CDR3 is TGTGCCAGCAGCCAAGGACAGGGGAAGTCCTACGAGCAGTACTTC. Translating gives CASSQGQGKSYEQYF. This rearrangement joins TRBV14 to TRBJ2-7; 8 positions match TRBD1. After removal of 1 base from V and 1 base from J, the junction contained 3 bases not matched to a gene. CDR1 is SGHDN, CDR2 FVKESK, per germline. The CDR3 sequence is 15 residues long.

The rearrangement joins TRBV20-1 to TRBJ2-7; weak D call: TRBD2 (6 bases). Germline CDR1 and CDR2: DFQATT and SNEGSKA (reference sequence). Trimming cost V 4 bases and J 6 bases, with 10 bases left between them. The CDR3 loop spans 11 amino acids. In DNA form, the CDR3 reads TGCAGTGCTACTAACGGGGGCGAGCAGTACTTC. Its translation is CSATNGGEQYF.

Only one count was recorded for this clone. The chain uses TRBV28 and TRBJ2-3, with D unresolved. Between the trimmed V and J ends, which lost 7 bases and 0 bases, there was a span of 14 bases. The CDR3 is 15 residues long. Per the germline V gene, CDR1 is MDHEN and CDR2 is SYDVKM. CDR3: CASIGHSQSTDTQYF. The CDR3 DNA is TGTGCCAGCATCGGGCACAGCCAAAGCACAGATACGCAGTATTTT. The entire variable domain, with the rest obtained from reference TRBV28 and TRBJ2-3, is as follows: DVKVTQSSRYLVKRTGEKVFLECVQDMDHENMFWYRQDPGLGLRLIYFSYDVKMKEKGDIPEGYSVSREKKERFSLILESASTNQTSMYLCASIGHSQSTDTQYFGPGTRLTVL.

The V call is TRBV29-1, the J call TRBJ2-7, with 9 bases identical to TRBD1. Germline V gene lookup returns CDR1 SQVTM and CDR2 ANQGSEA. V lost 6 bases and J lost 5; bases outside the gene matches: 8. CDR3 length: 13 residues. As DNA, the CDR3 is TGCAGCGTCGAGGACAGGGGAGGGGACGAGCAGTACTTC. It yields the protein CSVEDRGGDEQYF.

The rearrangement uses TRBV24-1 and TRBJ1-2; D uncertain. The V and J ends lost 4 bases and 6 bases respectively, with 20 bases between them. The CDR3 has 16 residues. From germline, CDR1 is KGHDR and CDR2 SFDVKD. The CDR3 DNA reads TGTGCCACCAGTGACTATGGTCGGGGAGCTGAGAATGGCTACACCTTC. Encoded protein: CATSDYGRGAENGYTF.

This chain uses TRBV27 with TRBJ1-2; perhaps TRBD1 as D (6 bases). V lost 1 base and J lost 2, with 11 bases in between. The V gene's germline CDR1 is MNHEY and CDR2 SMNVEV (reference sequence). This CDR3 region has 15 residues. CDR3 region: CASSLYAQGNYGYTF. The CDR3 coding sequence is TGTGCCAGCAGTTTATATGCCCAGGGGAACTATGGCTACACCTTC.